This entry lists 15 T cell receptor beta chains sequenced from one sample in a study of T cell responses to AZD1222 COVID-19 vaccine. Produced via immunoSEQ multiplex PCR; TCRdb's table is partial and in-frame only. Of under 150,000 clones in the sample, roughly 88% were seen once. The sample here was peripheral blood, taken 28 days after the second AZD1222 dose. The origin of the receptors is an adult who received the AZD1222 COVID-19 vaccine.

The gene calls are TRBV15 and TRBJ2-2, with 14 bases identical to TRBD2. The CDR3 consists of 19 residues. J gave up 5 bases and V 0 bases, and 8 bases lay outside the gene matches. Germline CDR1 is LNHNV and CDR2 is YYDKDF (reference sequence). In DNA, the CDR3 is TGTGCCACCAGCAGAGAGAGACTAGCGGGAGGGTCAGGAACCGGGGAGCTGTTTTTT. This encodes CATSRERLAGGSGTGELFF.

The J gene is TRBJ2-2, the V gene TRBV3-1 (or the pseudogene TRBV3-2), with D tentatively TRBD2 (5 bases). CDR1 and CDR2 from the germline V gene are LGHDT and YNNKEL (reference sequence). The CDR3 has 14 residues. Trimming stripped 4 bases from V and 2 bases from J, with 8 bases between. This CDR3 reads CASSPTTNTGELFF. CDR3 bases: TGTGCCAGCAGCCCGACTACCAACACCGGGGAGCTGTTTTTT.

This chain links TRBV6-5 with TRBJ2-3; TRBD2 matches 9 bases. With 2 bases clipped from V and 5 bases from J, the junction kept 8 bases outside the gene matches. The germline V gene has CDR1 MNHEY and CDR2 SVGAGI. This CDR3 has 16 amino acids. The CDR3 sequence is CASSYGSSGIQDTQYF. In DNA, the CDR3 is TGTGCCAGCAGTTACGGGTCTAGCGGGATCCAAGATACGCAGTATTTT.

This CDR3 reads CASSQSGDKGPPVTAHGYTF. Written as DNA, the CDR3 is TGCGCCAGCAGTCAATCGGGGGATAAAGGTCCACCCGTTACTGCCCATGGCTACACCTTC. The chain combines TRBV23-1 with TRBJ1-2; a possible D gene is TRBD1 (5 bases). TRBV23-1 falls under the ORF class, with uncertain function. The CDR3 covers 20 residues. V lost 0 bases, J lost 6 bases, and 29 bases lay in between.

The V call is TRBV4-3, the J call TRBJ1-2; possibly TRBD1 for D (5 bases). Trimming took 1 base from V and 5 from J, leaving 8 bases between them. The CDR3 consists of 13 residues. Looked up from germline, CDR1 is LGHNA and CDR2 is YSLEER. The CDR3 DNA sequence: TGCGCCAGCAGCCAAGGGGGGGAGTATGGCTACACCTTC. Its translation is CASSQGGEYGYTF.

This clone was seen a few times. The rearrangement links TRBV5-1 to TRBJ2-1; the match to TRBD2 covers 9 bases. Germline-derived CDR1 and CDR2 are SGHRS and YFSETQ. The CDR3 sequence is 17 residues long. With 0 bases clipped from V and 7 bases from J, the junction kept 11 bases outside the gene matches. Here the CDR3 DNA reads TGCGCCAGCAGCTTGGGACTAGCGGCAAACCTGGGGAATGAGCAGTTCTTC. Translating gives CASSLGLAANLGNEQFF.

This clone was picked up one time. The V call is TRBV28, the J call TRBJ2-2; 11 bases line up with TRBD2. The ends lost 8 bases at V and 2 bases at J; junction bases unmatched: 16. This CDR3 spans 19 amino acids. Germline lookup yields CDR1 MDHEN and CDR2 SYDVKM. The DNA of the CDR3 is TGTGCCAGCTCCCTTCTGGGACTAGCGGAGGTAATAAACACCGGGGAGCTGTTTTTT. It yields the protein CASSLLGLAEVINTGELFF.

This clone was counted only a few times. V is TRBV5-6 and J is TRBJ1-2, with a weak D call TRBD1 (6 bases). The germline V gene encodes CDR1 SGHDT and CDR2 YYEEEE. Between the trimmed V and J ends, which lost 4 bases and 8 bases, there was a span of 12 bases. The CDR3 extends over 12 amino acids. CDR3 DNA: TGTGCCAGCAGCCTACTACAGGGCGGCTACACCTTC. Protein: CASSLLQGGYTF.

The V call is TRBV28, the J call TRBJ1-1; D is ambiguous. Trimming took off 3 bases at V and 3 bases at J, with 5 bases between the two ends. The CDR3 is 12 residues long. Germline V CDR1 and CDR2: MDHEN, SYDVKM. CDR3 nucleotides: TGTGCCAGCAGTTTCCAGGACACTGAAGCTTTCTTT. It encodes CASSFQDTEAFF.

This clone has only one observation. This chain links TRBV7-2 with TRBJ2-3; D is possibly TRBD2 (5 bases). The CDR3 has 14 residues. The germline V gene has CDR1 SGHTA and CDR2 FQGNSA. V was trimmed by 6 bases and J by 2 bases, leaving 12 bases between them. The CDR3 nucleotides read TGTGCCAGCAGTCAAAGCGGCTACACAGATACGCAGTATTTT. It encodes CASSQSGYTDTQYF.

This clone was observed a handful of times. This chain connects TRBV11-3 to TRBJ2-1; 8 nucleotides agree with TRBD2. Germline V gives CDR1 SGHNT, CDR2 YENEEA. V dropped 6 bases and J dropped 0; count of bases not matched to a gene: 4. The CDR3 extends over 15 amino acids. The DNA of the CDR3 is TGTGCCAGCAGTCGTGCGGGGGGCTCCTACAATGAGCAGTTCTTC. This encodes CASSRAGGSYNEQFF.

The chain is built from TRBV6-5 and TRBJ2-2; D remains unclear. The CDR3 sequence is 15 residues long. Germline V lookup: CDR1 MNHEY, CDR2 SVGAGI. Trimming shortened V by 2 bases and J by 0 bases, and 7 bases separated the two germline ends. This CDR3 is CASSYGGTNTGELFF. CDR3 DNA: TGTGCCAGCAGTTACGGCGGAACGAACACCGGGGAGCTGTTTTTT.

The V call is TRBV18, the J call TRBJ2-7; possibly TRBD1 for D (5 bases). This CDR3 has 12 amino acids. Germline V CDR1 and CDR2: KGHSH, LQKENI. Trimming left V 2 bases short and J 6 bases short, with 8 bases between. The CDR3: CASSPKGVEQYF. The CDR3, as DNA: TGTGCCAGCTCACCAAAAGGGGTCGAGCAGTACTTC. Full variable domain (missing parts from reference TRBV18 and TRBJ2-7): NAGVMQNPRHLVRRRGQEARLRCSPMKGHSHVYWYRQLPEEGLKFMVYLQKENIIDESGMPKERFSAEFPKEGPSILRIQQVVRGDSAAYFCASSPKGVEQYFGPGTRLTVT.

CDR3 sequence: CASRTGQGATSEAFF. DNA for the CDR3: TGTGCCAGCAGAACGGGACAGGGGGCGACTAGTGAAGCTTTCTTT. The chain links TRBV7-9 to TRBJ1-1; 12 bases map to TRBD1. Germline loops: CDR1 SEHNR, CDR2 FQNEAQ (reference sequence). Trimming at V came to 6 bases and at J to 7 bases, leaving 9 bases not matched to a gene. This CDR3 region has 15 residues.

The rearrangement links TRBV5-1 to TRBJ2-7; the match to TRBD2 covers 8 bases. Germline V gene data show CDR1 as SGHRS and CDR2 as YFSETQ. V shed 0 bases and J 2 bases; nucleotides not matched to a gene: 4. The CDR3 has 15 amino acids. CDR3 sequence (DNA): TGCGCCAGCAGCTTGGGATTAGCGGGGCCCTACGAGCAGTACTTC. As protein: CASSLGLAGPYEQYF.